One sample yielded the 31 T cell receptor beta chains listed below, sequenced in a study of CD8+ T cells in alopecia areata. This sample's treatment: oral pan-JAK inhibitor, 5-10 mg twice daily. Sequencing templates came from extracted RNA that was reverse transcribed into cDNA. The assay was immunoSEQ multiplex PCR, and TCRdb's table has in-frame clones only and misses some. The profile shows more than 110,000 clones, 80% to 90% of them singletons. The sequenced sample was CD8+ T cells sorted from blood, obtained at week 4, from a patient treated with tofacitinib. The source is a human donor with alopecia areata.

V gene TRBV5-8 combines with J gene TRBJ1-1; no firm D call. This CDR3 region has 14 residues. V lost 1 base and J lost 1, with 8 bases in between. In germline, CDR1 is SGHTS, CDR2 YDEGEE. Here the CDR3 reads CASSLRAENTEAFF. CDR3 bases: TGTGCCAGCAGCTTGAGGGCAGAGAACACTGAAGCTTTCTTT.

This chain uses TRBV19 with TRBJ2-1; 10 bases line up with TRBD1. CDR1 LNHDA and CDR2 SQIVND come from the germline V gene (reference sequence). This CDR3 comprises 16 residues. Unmatched junction bases numbered 9, after V lost 5 bases and J lost 5 bases. CDR3 protein: CASSAPGQGTHNEQFF. In nucleotides, the CDR3 is TGTGCCAGTAGTGCCCCGGGACAGGGGACACACAATGAGCAGTTCTTC.

This sequence joins TRBV30 and TRBJ2-3; D is uncertain. The V gene lost 0 bases and the J gene lost 6 bases, with 13 bases spanning the gap. The CDR3 is 14 residues long. Looked up from germline, CDR1 is GTSNPN and CDR2 is SVGIG (reference sequence). For the CDR3, the DNA is TGTGCCTGGAGTGTTGGGCGGCGGCGGGATACGCAGTATTTT. Amino acid sequence: CAWSVGRRRDTQYF.

This clone turned up a few times. The chain employs TRBV7-8 and TRBJ2-7; the match to TRBD1 covers 9 bases. Germline loops: CDR1 SGHVS, CDR2 FQNEAQ. This CDR3 comprises 18 residues. The junction had 16 bases not matched to a gene; V was cut back by 4 bases and J by 3 bases. CDR3 residues: CASSSSGTGKRSGYEQYF. The DNA for the CDR3 is TGTGCCAGCAGCTCGTCCGGGACAGGGAAACGGTCTGGCTACGAGCAGTACTTC.

The chain couples TRBV7-6 to TRBJ1-1, with D perhaps TRBD1 (6 bases). The CDR3 is 13 residues long. The germline V gene encodes CDR1 SGHVS and CDR2 FNYEAQ. V gave up 2 bases and J gave up 6 bases, with 10 bases separating them. The DNA of the CDR3 is TGTGCCAGCAGCTTAACAGGGACGGCTGAAGCTTTCTTT. Translating it yields CASSLTGTAEAFF.

The chain uses TRBV27 and TRBJ2-5; the D gene is possibly TRBD2 (5 bases). The CDR3 contains 13 residues. CDR1 is MNHEY, CDR2 SMNVEV, per germline (reference sequence). V dropped 3 bases and J dropped 5 bases, with 10 bases sitting between them. The CDR3 DNA sequence: TGTGCCAGCAGTTTGGGAGAAGGGGAGACCCAGTACTTC. This encodes CASSLGEGETQYF.

The chain is built from TRBV14 and TRBJ2-1; 9 bases are a match to TRBD2. Germline V gives CDR1 SGHDN, CDR2 FVKESK. The CDR3 spans 14 residues. With 1 base clipped from V and 10 bases from J, the junction kept 5 bases outside the gene matches. In nucleotides, the CDR3 is TGTGCCAGCAGCCAAGGTCAGCGGGGGGACGAGCAGTTCTTC. This translates into CASSQGQRGDEQFF.

The chain combines TRBV14 with TRBJ2-2; D call uncertain. The CDR3 spans 15 residues. The V end was cut by 2 bases, the J end by 0 bases, with 7 bases between. Germline V gives CDR1 SGHDN, CDR2 FVKESK. The CDR3 sequence: CASSQFTANTGELFF. The CDR3 bases are TGTGCCAGCAGCCAATTCACAGCGAACACCGGGGAGCTGTTTTTT.

The rearrangement links TRBV30 to TRBJ2-2; D is undetermined. Per germline, CDR1 GTSNPN and CDR2 SVGIG (reference sequence). Trimming cost V 2 bases and J 6 bases, with 13 bases left between them. The CDR3 is made up of 14 amino acids. The CDR3 DNA reads TGTGCCTGGAGTAAACAGAGTTTAGCCGGGGAGCTGTTTTTT. It yields the protein CAWSKQSLAGELFF.

This clone was seen a single time. The chain couples TRBV27 to TRBJ2-6; D remains ambiguous. Germline CDR1 MNHEY, CDR2 SMNVEV (reference sequence). V shed 2 bases and J shed 1 base, with 3 bases lying between them. This CDR3 contains 14 residues. The CDR3 nucleotides are TGTGCCAGCAGTTTAAGGTCTGGGGCCAACGTCCTGACTTTC. Protein product: CASSLRSGANVLTF.

This sequence joins TRBV4-1 and TRBJ2-7; D is undetermined. Trimming took off 4 bases at V and 4 bases at J, with 17 bases between the two ends. Germline V gene data show CDR1 as MGHRA and CDR2 as YSYEKL. The length of the CDR3 is 15 residues. This CDR3 reads CASSLTEVSEYEQYF. In nucleotides, the CDR3 is TGCGCCAGCAGCCTTACAGAGGTCTCTGAATACGAGCAGTACTTC.

This clone was detected a few times. V is TRBV19 and J is TRBJ2-7; D is unclear. CDR3 length: 11 amino acids. Per the germline V gene, CDR1 is LNHDA and CDR2 is SQIVND (reference sequence). Trimming cost V 6 bases and J 0 bases, with 3 bases left between them. CDR3 residues: CASRGSYEQYF. The CDR3 DNA reads TGTGCCAGTAGGGGCTCCTACGAGCAGTACTTC. Using reference TRBV19 and TRBJ2-7 for the parts outside the CDR3, the full variable domain is DGGITQSPKYLFRKEGQNVTLSCEQNLNHDAMYWYRQDPGQGLRLIYYSQIVNDFQKGDIAEGYSVSREKKESFPLTVTSAQKNPTAFYLCASRGSYEQYFGPGTRLTVT.

This clone was found a few times. The CDR3 DNA is TGTGCCAGCAGCCCCCCATGGAGACAAGAGGAGCAGTACTTC. Protein sequence: CASSPPWRQEEQYF. The chain is built from TRBV5-6 and TRBJ2-7; D gene uncertain. The CDR3 sequence is 14 residues long. V lost 4 bases and J lost 7, with 18 bases in between. CDR1 and CDR2 from the germline V gene are SGHDT and YYEEEE.

The rearrangement links TRBV19 to TRBJ2-3; D gene unclear. V was trimmed by 6 bases and J by 5 bases, leaving 9 bases between them. CDR1 LNHDA and CDR2 SQIVND come from the germline V gene (reference sequence). The CDR3 extends over 12 amino acids. The CDR3 region has the DNA TGTGCCAGTAGCGAAGACAAAGATACGCAGTATTTT. Its protein is CASSEDKDTQYF.

The sample holds a few counts of this clone. The chain combines TRBV27 with TRBJ1-2; D is ambiguous. Germline V gene lookup returns CDR1 MNHEY and CDR2 SMNVEV (reference sequence). CDR3 length: 15 amino acids. With 0 bases removed from V and 0 bases from J, the gap between germline ends came to 8 bases. CDR3 region: CASSLSYGANYGYTF. The CDR3 coding sequence is TGTGCCAGCAGTTTATCGTATGGAGCTAACTATGGCTACACCTTC.

The chain combines TRBV4-2 with TRBJ2-3, with unresolved D. Germline V CDR1 and CDR2: LGHNA, YNFKEQ. Trimming removed 4 bases from V and 0 bases from J, with 14 bases in between. The CDR3 is made up of 16 amino acids. CDR3 sequence (DNA): TGTGCCAGCAGCCTAAGTCGCGGTTCTAGCACAGATACGCAGTATTTT. This gives the protein CASSLSRGSSTDTQYF.

CDR3 region: CASSLVTLGNTEAFF. The CDR3 bases are TGTGCCAGCAGCTTAGTTACCCTGGGGAACACTGAAGCTTTCTTT. J is TRBJ1-1 and V is TRBV7-9; the D is unclear. CDR1 and CDR2 from the germline V gene are SEHNR and FQNEAQ (reference sequence). The ends were cut back, 1 base at V and 1 base at J, with 10 bases in the middle. The CDR3 sequence is 15 residues long.

In this sample, this clone turned up once. This rearrangement joins TRBV11-2 to TRBJ2-3; D gene ambiguous. The V end was cut by 5 bases, the J end by 2 bases, with 2 bases between. Germline V lookup: CDR1 SGHAT, CDR2 FQNNGV. The CDR3 length is 11 residues. The CDR3 region is CASSATDTQYF. CDR3 in DNA: TGTGCCAGCAGCGCCACAGATACGCAGTATTTT.

A single count supports this clone. The J gene is TRBJ1-1, the V gene TRBV30; D unclear. The germline CDR1 and CDR2 sequences are GTSNPN and SVGIG (reference sequence). The CDR3 runs 11 residues. The ends were cut back, 0 bases at V and 8 bases at J, with 7 bases in the middle. CDR3 bases: TGTGCCTGGAGTGTACTAATAGAAGCTTTCTTT. Translating it yields CAWSVLIEAFF.

The chain links TRBV7-8 to TRBJ2-1, with 7 bases that match TRBD1. Germline trimming cut 2 bases from V and 2 bases from J; bases unmatched to any gene: 3. CDR3 length equals 15 residues. Looked up from germline, CDR1 is SGHVS and CDR2 is FQNEAQ. The CDR3 loop reads CASSLRQGTYNEQFF. The CDR3 DNA follows: TGTGCCAGCAGCTTAAGACAGGGCACCTACAATGAGCAGTTCTTC.

The chain is built from TRBV23-1 and TRBJ2-5; D not resolved. Being an ORF, TRBV23-1 has a function that is uncertain. The CDR3 is 11 amino acids. V was pared by 4 bases and J by 1 base, with 1 base between. CDR3 sequence (DNA): TGCGCCAGCAGTCTCCAAGAGACCCAGTACTTC. Translating gives CASSLQETQYF.

The rearrangement joins TRBV27 to TRBJ1-1; D ambiguous. V was trimmed by 6 bases and J by 0 bases, leaving 17 bases between them. Germline values: CDR1 MNHEY, CDR2 SMNVEV (reference sequence). The length of the CDR3 is 16 residues. The CDR3 coding sequence is TGTGCCAGCAGCCCGCCCTTAGGGAGGATGAACACTGAAGCTTTCTTT. Its translation: CASSPPLGRMNTEAFF.

This clone turned up a few times. This chain links TRBV29-1 with TRBJ2-7; 9 bases line up with TRBD1. V lost 4 bases and J lost 5; bases outside the gene matches: 15. The V gene's germline CDR1 is SQVTM and CDR2 ANQGSEA. There are 16 residues in the CDR3. CDR3: CSVVAPTGTGSHEQYF. The CDR3 nucleotides are TGCAGCGTTGTAGCTCCGACCGGGACAGGGTCTCACGAGCAGTACTTC.

The chain combines TRBV12-5 with TRBJ1-1, with D tentatively TRBD1 (5 bases). The CDR3 has 12 amino acids. Trimming left V 3 bases short and J 5 bases short, with 7 bases between. Germline CDR1 reads LGHNT; CDR2 reads FRNRAP. The CDR3, as DNA: TGTGCTAGTGGTTTCTGGGGGACTGAAGCTTTCTTT. Its protein is CASGFWGTEAFF.

V gene TRBV9 combines with J gene TRBJ2-7; D is possibly TRBD1 (6 bases). V was shortened by 3 bases and J by 5 bases, with 21 bases between the two germline ends. CDR1 and CDR2 (germline): SGDLS, YYNGEE. The CDR3 sequence is 16 residues long. DNA of the CDR3: TGTGCCAGCAGCGGTAGTTCGGAGACAGGTTCCCACGAGCAGTACTTC. Translation: CASSGSSETGSHEQYF.

This clone was counted only a few times. The same CDR3 can be traced to other DNA sequences in this sample. CDR3 amino acids: CASSPGTANTEAFF. For the CDR3, the DNA is TGTGCCAGCAGTCCCGGGACAGCTAACACTGAAGCTTTCTTT. This rearrangement joins TRBV27 to TRBJ1-1; 7 bases line up with TRBD1. The CDR3 has 14 residues. V trimming: 5 bases; J trimming: 2 bases; junction bases outside the gene matches: 5. Germline CDR1 reads MNHEY; CDR2 reads SMNVEV (reference sequence).

The J gene is TRBJ2-7, the V gene TRBV4-3; D remains ambiguous. Germline V gene lookup returns CDR1 LGHNA and CDR2 YSLEER. CDR3 length equals 15 residues. V was trimmed by 1 base and J by 0 bases, leaving 10 bases between them. The CDR3 nucleotides are TGCGCCAGCAGCCAAGCTGTTTACGGCTCCTACGAGCAGTACTTC. The encoded protein is CASSQAVYGSYEQYF.

The chain combines TRBV11-3 with TRBJ2-4; 7 bases line up with TRBD1. V trimming: 5 bases; J trimming: 4 bases; junction bases outside the gene matches: 11. Looked up from germline, CDR1 is SGHNT and CDR2 is YENEEA. The CDR3 is made up of 16 amino acids. For the CDR3, the DNA is TGTGCCAGCAGCCCACGACAGGGAAGCGCGAAAAACATTCAGTACTTC. Translation: CASSPRQGSAKNIQYF. The full variable domain, completed using reference TRBV11-3 and TRBJ2-4, is EAGVVQSPRYKIIEKKQPVAFWCNPISGHNTLYWYLQNLGQGPELLIRYENEEAVDDSQLPKDRFSAERLKGVDSTLKIQPAELGDSAVYLCASSPRQGSAKNIQYFGAGTRLSVL.

The genes are TRBV13 and TRBJ2-3; D gene unclear. V was trimmed by 5 bases and J by 4 bases, leaving 10 bases between them. Germline CDR1 and CDR2: PRHDT and FYEKMQ (reference sequence). The CDR3 has 13 residues. CDR3: CASSPPFADTQYF. The CDR3 DNA reads as TGTGCCAGCAGCCCCCCATTCGCAGATACGCAGTATTTT. The complete variable domain, with remaining parts taken from reference TRBV13 and TRBJ2-3, reads AAGVIQSPRHLIKEKRETATLKCYPIPRHDTVYWYQQGPGQDPQFLISFYEKMQSDKGSIPDRFSAQQFSDYHSELNMSSLELGDSALYFCASSPPFADTQYFGPGTRLTVL.

This clone has a handful of counts. The V gene is TRBV5-6, the J gene TRBJ1-1, with TRBD1 matching over 8 bases. CDR1 and CDR2 from the germline V gene are SGHDT and YYEEEE. V lost 4 bases, J lost 4 bases, and 3 bases stayed unmatched. This CDR3 has 13 amino acids. The CDR3 nucleotides read TGTGCCAGCAGCCAGGGGGCTTTCACTGAAGCTTTCTTT. It yields the protein CASSQGAFTEAFF.

The chain is built from TRBV29-1 and TRBJ1-1, with 8 bases lining up with TRBD1. Germline values: CDR1 SQVTM, CDR2 ANQGSEA. The CDR3 consists of 14 residues. The V gene end was trimmed by 6 bases and the J gene end by 4 bases; junction bases not matched to a gene: 10. The DNA for the CDR3 is TGCAGCGTCGCCGACCTCGGACAGGGCACTGAAGCTTTCTTT. This sequence encodes CSVADLGQGTEAFF.